A selection of T cell receptor beta chains follows, all from one sample in a study of blood T cell repertoires in COVID-19. Repertoires were generated with immunoSEQ multiplex PCR, while TCRdb's copy carries only in-frame clones and drops some. The sample yields about 150,000 clones, approximately 85% seen once. Sequenced: peripheral blood. The receptor source for this set is a woman of 80 years or more with COVID-19, enrolled during active disease. CDR3s include the opening cysteine and the closing phenylalanine or tryptophan. The D gene is left open where the match is weak. For some rows the clone size is stated as once, few or many, or as a class when expanded; others skip it.

>TRBV6-4|NA|TRBJ1-4|TRBD1
TGTGCCAGCACCAGGACAGGGGGTAGGACTAATGAAAAACTGTTTTTT
CASTRTGGRTNEKLFF
>TRBV29-1|NA|TRBJ1-2|NA
TGCAGCGTTGCCTACAGGGACCCCATCTATGGCTACACCTTC
CSVAYRDPIYGYTF
>TRBV6-2/TRBV6-3|NA|TRBJ2-1|TRBD2
TGTGCCAGCAGTTACTCAGCGGGGGGGGAGGGTGAGCAGTTCTTC
CASSYSAGGEGEQFF
>TRBV27|NA|TRBJ2-3|TRBD2
TGTGCCAGCAGCCCGGGACTAGCGATCGCAGATACGCAGTATTTT
CASSPGLAIADTQYF
>TRBV5-1|NA|TRBJ2-7|NA
TGCGCCAGCAGCTTCGAATCTGGGCGCGAGCAGTACTTC
CASSFESGREQYF
>TRBV19|NA|TRBJ1-5|NA
TGTGCCAGTGGAATGACACCGGGCGCGGGACAGCCCCAGCATTTT
CASGMTPGAGQPQHF
>TRBV7-9|NA|TRBJ2-7|NA
TGTGCCAGCAGCTTAGCTGCCGGCGGCCGGTACTTC
CASSLAAGGRYF
>TRBV30|NA|TRBJ1-3|NA
TGTGCCTGGAAGTACGGTGCTGGAAACACCATATATTTT
CAWKYGAGNTIYF
>TRBV19|medium-sized|TRBJ2-7|TRBD2
TGTGCCAGTAGTATAGCGCTAGCGGGAGGTCGCGAGCAGTACTTC
CASSIALAGGREQYF
>TRBV11-2|NA|TRBJ1-2|NA
TGTGCCAGCAGCCCAGCAGGGAGGGGCCCGGGCTACACCTTC
CASSPAGRGPGYTF
>TRBV5-4|once|TRBJ1-1|NA
TGTGCCAGCAGCTTGGGAGCGTCGGCTTTCTTT
CASSLGASAFF
>TRBV9|NA|TRBJ2-2|NA
TGTGCCAGCAGCGTAGTCGGGGGTGCTTCCGCGAACACCGGGGAGCTGTTTTTT
CASSVVGGASANTGELFF
>TRBV5-6|NA|TRBJ2-1|TRBD1
TGTGCCAGCAGCTTGGCCCTGGGGACAGGGGCCACCTACAATGAGCAGTTCTTC
CASSLALGTGATYNEQFF
>TRBV7-9|NA|TRBJ2-1|NA
TGTGCCAGCAGCTTAATAGTCAGGGAACAGTTCTTC
CASSLIVREQFF
>TRBV11-2|NA|TRBJ2-3|TRBD2
TGTGCCAGCAGCTTTTATAGCGGGGGGGCTACAGATACGCAGTATTTT
CASSFYSGGATDTQYF
>TRBV5-4|NA|TRBJ2-5|NA
TGTGCCAGCAGCTCCAGCAAGGCGGGGGAGACCCAGTACTTC
CASSSSKAGETQYF
>TRBV10-3|NA|TRBJ1-2|NA
TGTGCCATCAGTGACAGAAACTATGGCTACACCTTC
CAISDRNYGYTF
>TRBV5-1|NA|TRBJ2-7|NA
TGCGCCAGCAGCTTCCCCTGGGCAACCGAGCAGTACTTC
CASSFPWATEQYF
>TRBV2|NA|TRBJ1-2|TRBD1
TGTGCCAGCAGTCTACCGGGACAGGGGGCGGCGGAGGGCTACACCTTC
CASSLPGQGAAEGYTF
>TRBV20-1|NA|TRBJ2-7|NA
TGCAGTGCTAGTGGTGGCGGCCCCTACGAGCAGTACTTC
CSASGGGPYEQYF
>TRBV27|NA|TRBJ1-5|TRBD1
TGTGCCAGCAGCAAGACCCCCGGGACAGGGAATCAGCCCCAGCATTTT
CASSKTPGTGNQPQHF
>TRBV5-6|NA|TRBJ1-1|NA
TGTGCCAGCAGCTTGTTAGTTCAGAACACTGAAGCTTTCTTT
CASSLLVQNTEAFF
>TRBV5-1|NA|TRBJ2-1|TRBD1
TGCGCCAGCAGGCGACAGGGCAGCTCCTACAATGAGCAGTTCTTC
CASRRQGSSYNEQFF
>TRBV9|few|TRBJ2-1|TRBD2
TGTGCCAGCGGGACTAGCGGGGGACCCTCTTACAATGAGCAGTTCTTC
CASGTSGGPSYNEQFF
>TRBV6-5|NA|TRBJ2-7|TRBD1
TGTGCCAGCAGTAAGACAGGGGGTTCTCACGAGCAGTACTTC
CASSKTGGSHEQYF
>TRBV19|NA|TRBJ1-3|NA
TGTGCCAGTAGCGCACTTCCGGGTTTTACCTCTGGAAACACCATATATTTT
CASSALPGFTSGNTIYF
>TRBV28|NA|TRBJ1-5|TRBD1
TGTGCCAGCAGTTTAGGGTCTCGGGACAGACCCCAGCATTTT
CASSLGSRDRPQHF
>TRBV9|NA|TRBJ2-5|TRBD2
TGTGCCAGCAGCGTAGGATCCTTGGCGGCTAGCGGGAGTCACAGACAGACCCAGTACTTC
CASSVGSLAASGSHRQTQYF
>TRBV11-2|NA|TRBJ2-1|NA
TGTGCCAGCAGCTCCATGGGGTCCGGGGTGTCCTACAATGAGCAGTTCTTC
CASSSMGSGVSYNEQFF
>TRBV18|NA|TRBJ2-5|NA
TGTGCCAGCTCACCTTCCTCCGCGGCGGAGACCCAGTACTTC
CASSPSSAAETQYF
>TRBV28|few|TRBJ1-6|TRBD1
TGTGCCAGCAGTGTACAGGGGGTCCTAAATTCACCCCTCCACTTT
CASSVQGVLNSPLHF
>TRBV29-1|NA|TRBJ1-2|NA
TGCAGCTCCCTCGGAGGAGGGGCGAGGGGCTACACCTTC
CSSLGGGARGYTF
>TRBV18|NA|TRBJ1-2|NA
TGTGCCAGCTCACTCCGACAGGACGCGACATATGGCTACACCTTC
CASSLRQDATYGYTF
>TRBV5-6|few|TRBJ2-7|TRBD1
TGTGCCAGCAGCTTGGTGGACAGGGACCACGAGCAGTACTTC
CASSLVDRDHEQYF
>TRBV27|NA|TRBJ2-7|NA
TGTGCCAGCAGTCTTATAGTTCCTCCCTACGAGCAGTACTTC
CASSLIVPPYEQYF
>TRBV18|NA|TRBJ2-7|NA
TGTGCCAGCTCACCTCCCTCACAGTACGAGCAGTACTTC
CASSPPSQYEQYF
>TRBV28|few|TRBJ1-4|TRBD1
TGTGCCAGCAGCCCTGGGACAGGGGTAGGAAAACTGTTTTTT
CASSPGTGVGKLFF
>TRBV18|NA|TRBJ2-2|TRBD1
TGTGCCAGCTCAACGGACAGGTCAGGGGAGCTGTTTTTT
CASSTDRSGELFF
>TRBV7-8|NA|TRBJ1-2|NA
TGTGCCAGCAGCTTAGGCTCTACTAACTATGGCTACACCTTC
CASSLGSTNYGYTF
>TRBV29-1|NA|TRBJ1-1|TRBD1
TGCAGCGTTCTTGGGACAGGGGGCGTGTGGAACACTGAAGCTTTCTTT
CSVLGTGGVWNTEAFF
>TRBV7-3|NA|TRBJ2-7|NA
TGTGCCAGCAGTGCCGTGGTTGAGGGAGAGCAGTACTTC
CASSAVVEGEQYF
>TRBV5-1|NA|TRBJ1-4|NA
TGCGCCAGCAGCGGCTACGGGATGAGTGAAAAACTGTTTTTT
CASSGYGMSEKLFF
>TRBV3-1/TRBV3-2|NA|TRBJ1-1|NA
TGTGCCAGCAGCCTCCGGGACCGGAGGGCTTGGAACACTGAAGCTTTCTTT
CASSLRDRRAWNTEAFF
>TRBV6-5|NA|TRBJ2-2|NA
TGTGCCAGCAGGGGTTCGGGGACCGGGGAGCTGTTTTTT
CASRGSGTGELFF
>TRBV18|NA|TRBJ2-5|NA
TGTGCCAGCTCACCCATTCAAGAGACCCAGTACTTC
CASSPIQETQYF
>TRBV7-2|NA|TRBJ2-7|NA
TGTGCCAGCAGCTCGCTAGATAGCTCCTACGAGCAGTACTTC
CASSSLDSSYEQYF
>TRBV11-2|NA|TRBJ2-3|NA
TGTGCCAGCAGCTTGACTAGGGGCACAGATACGCAGTATTTT
CASSLTRGTDTQYF
>TRBV3-1/TRBV3-2|NA|TRBJ2-7|TRBD2
TGTGCCAGCAGCCCTCCAAATATCCCGGGACTAGCGGGGAATCCTACGGGGGAGCAGTACTTC
CASSPPNIPGLAGNPTGEQYF
>TRBV10-3|NA|TRBJ2-1|NA
TGTGCCATCGCGGCGGGTACGGTCAATGAGCAGTTCTTC
CAIAAGTVNEQFF
>TRBV20-1|NA|TRBJ1-6|NA
TGCAGTGCTAGTGCCCTCCTGAATTCACCCCTCCACTTT
CSASALLNSPLHF
>TRBV3-1/TRBV3-2|once|TRBJ1-3|TRBD1
TGTGCCAGCAGCCAGACAGGGAGTAGGTATCGGTGGGGCCGCGAGTCCGCGCGCGTCACCATATATTTT
CASSQTGSRYRWGRESARVTIYF
>TRBV9|NA|TRBJ2-3|TRBD2
TGTGCCAGCAGCGTAGCGCTAGCGGGGACTTTCACAGATACGCAGTATTTT
CASSVALAGTFTDTQYF
>TRBV27|NA|TRBJ1-2|NA
TGTGCCAGCAGTTTACAGGGAAGGGGTAACTATGGCTACACCTTC
CASSLQGRGNYGYTF
>TRBV19|NA|TRBJ2-3|NA
TGTGCCAGTAGTATAGTGGGGGCTGGCACAGATACGCAGTATTTT
CASSIVGAGTDTQYF
>TRBV7-8|NA|TRBJ1-1|TRBD1
TGTGCCAGCAGCTTACGGACAGGGGTAATTGAAGCTTTCTTT
CASSLRTGVIEAFF
>TRBV2|NA|TRBJ2-7|NA
TGTGCCAGCAGGCGGGACTTCCCGACCTACGAGCAGTACTTC
CASRRDFPTYEQYF
>TRBV19|NA|TRBJ2-7|TRBD1
TGTGCCAGTAGTACTGGGACAGGGGGTTTTATCGACGAGCAGTACTTC
CASSTGTGGFIDEQYF